This TCR beta chain was captured in a study of blood T cell repertoires in COVID-19. Study context: COVID-19 samples from acute and convalescent phases originated in the United States, Italy and Spain. PBMCs, B-cell-depleted T cells, or T cells provided the cDNA or gDNA that made up the material.

Authors' methods: For nucleated cells, counts were estimated from reference gene primer amplification. This table comes from immunoSEQ multiplex PCR, and its TCRdb copy is limited to in-frame clones, with some not included. V and J calls and clone size are as listed in that table; D and trimming were resolved from the DNA. The table shows some 250,000 clones, with around 85% occurring only once. Trimming pared 6 bases from V and 0 bases from J, leaving 9 bases between. Looked up from germline, CDR1 is ENHRY and CDR2 is SYGVKD. The CDR3 extends over 14 amino acids. V usage is TRBV10-3 and J usage is TRBJ1-3; D remains ambiguous. The sequence derives from a man in his 60s with acute or convalescent COVID-19. The sample comprised peripheral blood. In nucleotides, the CDR3 is TGTGCCATCAGAAAGGGAGACTCTGGAAACACCATATATTTT. Its translation: CAIRKGDSGNTIYF.